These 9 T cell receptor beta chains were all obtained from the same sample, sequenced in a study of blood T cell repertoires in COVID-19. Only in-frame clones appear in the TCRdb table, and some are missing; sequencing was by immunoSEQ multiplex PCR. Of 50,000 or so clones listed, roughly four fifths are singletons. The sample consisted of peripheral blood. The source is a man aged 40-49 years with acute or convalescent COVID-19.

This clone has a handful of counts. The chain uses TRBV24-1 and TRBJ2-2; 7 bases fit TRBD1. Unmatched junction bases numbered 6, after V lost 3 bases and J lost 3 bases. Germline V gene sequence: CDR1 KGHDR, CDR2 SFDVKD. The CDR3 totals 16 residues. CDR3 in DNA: TGTGCCACCAGTGATCCCCAGGGACAGTACACCGGGGAGCTGTTTTTT. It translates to CATSDPQGQYTGELFF.

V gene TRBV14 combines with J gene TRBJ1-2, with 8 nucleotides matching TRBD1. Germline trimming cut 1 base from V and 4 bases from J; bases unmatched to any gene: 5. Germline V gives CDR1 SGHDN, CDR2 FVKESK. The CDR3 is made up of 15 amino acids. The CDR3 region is CASSQVTGGTYGYTF. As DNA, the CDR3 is TGTGCCAGCAGCCAAGTAACAGGGGGGACCTATGGCTACACCTTC.

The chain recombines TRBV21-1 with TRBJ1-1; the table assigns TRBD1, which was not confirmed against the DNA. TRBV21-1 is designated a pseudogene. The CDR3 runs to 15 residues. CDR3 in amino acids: CASSKGQGVNTEAFF. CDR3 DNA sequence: TGTGCCAGCAGCAAGGGACAGGGTGTAAACACTGAAGCTTTCTTT.

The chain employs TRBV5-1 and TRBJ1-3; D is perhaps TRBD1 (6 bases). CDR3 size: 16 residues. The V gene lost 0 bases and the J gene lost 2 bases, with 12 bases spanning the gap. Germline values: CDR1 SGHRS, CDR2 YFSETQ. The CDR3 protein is CASSLDRVATGNTIYF. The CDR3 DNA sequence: TGCGCCAGCAGCTTGGACAGGGTGGCAACTGGAAACACCATATATTTT.

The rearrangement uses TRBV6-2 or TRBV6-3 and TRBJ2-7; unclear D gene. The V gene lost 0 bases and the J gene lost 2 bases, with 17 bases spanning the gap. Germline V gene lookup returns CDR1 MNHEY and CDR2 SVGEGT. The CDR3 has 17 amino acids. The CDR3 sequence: CASSYSLAAENTYEQYF. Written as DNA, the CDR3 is TGTGCCAGCAGTTACTCTCTCGCGGCAGAAAATACCTACGAGCAGTACTTC.

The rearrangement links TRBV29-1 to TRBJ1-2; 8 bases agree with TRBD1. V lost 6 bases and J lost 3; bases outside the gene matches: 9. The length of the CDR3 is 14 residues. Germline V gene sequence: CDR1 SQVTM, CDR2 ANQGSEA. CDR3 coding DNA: TGCAGCGTCTTCGGACAGGGCAGGGACTATGGCTACACCTTC. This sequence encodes CSVFGQGRDYGYTF.

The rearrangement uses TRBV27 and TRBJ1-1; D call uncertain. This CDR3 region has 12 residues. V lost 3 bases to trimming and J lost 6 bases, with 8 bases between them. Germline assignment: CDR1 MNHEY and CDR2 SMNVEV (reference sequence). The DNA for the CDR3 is TGTGCCAGCAGTTTTCGGGGAGCTGAAGCTTTCTTT. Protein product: CASSFRGAEAFF.

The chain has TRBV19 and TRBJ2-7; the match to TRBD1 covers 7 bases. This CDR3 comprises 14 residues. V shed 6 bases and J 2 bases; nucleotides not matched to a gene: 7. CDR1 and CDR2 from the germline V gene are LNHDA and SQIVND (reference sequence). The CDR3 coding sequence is TGTGCCAGTAGCGACAGACAGGGTACCTACGAGCAGTACTTC. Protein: CASSDRQGTYEQYF.

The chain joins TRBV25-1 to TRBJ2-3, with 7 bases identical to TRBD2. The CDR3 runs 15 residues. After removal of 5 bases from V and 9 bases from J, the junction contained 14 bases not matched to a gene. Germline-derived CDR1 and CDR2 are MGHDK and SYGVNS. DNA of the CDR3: TGTGCCAGCAGTCTACCACACGGGGGGACTTCAACGCAGTATTTT. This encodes CASSLPHGGTSTQYF.